This TCR beta chain was obtained from a study of T cell repertoires in cytomegalovirus infection. Study-wide context: From public TCR beta signatures came an indication of both CMV infection and matching HLA type. The study, taken as a whole, reports: It was HLA-C-restricted CMV-specific TCR beta clonotypes that dominated the response ex vivo. CMV carriers having the relevant HLA were flagged by cumulative public TCR beta family frequency.

Only a few counts were recorded for this clonotype. Its target is not known. The germline V gene encodes CDR1 SGHVS and CDR2 FNYEAQ. Between the trimmed V and J ends, which lost 5 bases and 0 bases, there was a span of 5 bases. The CDR3 consists of 14 residues. MiXCR, applied by TCRdb to the reads, yields one record per CDR3 protein. The top ten clones hold roughly 50% of a sample with roughly 80,000 distinct CDR3 sequences, 20% to 30% of them seen once. The sequence derives from a human donor in good health (CMV status not recorded). Some clones in this sample may be carry-over from other donors' samples. This sample comprised CD8+ T cells from cultured PBMCs, obtained from culture after CMV antigen stimulation. V and J are TRBV7-6 and TRBJ1-6; no clear D. CDR3 residues: CASSTPSYNSPLHF. Written as DNA, the CDR3 is TGTGCCAGCAGCACCCCCTCCTATAATTCACCCCTCCACTTT.